These 29 T cell receptor beta chains were sequenced from one sample in a study of T cells in Graves' hyperthyroidism and ophthalmopathy. TCR beta CDR3 sequences were amplified from RNA transcripts. A set of HTBI primers served as the primers for a first-round RT-PCR of the TCR CDR3. TCRdb re-called the multiplex PCR reads with MiXCR, one entry per CDR3 protein. The data hold about 690,000 distinct CDR3 sequences, with approximately 15% observed a single time. The sample was blood. The receptors originated from a man aged 45 to 65 with Graves' hyperthyroidism.

A few counts support this clonotype. V is TRBV20-1 and J is TRBJ1-1, with D unclear. Trimming shortened V by 0 bases and J by 1 base, and 15 bases separated the two germline ends. CDR1 is DFQATT, CDR2 SNEGSKA, per germline (reference sequence). The CDR3 extends over 16 amino acids. The chain's CDR3 is CSARDAAALGNTEAFF. The CDR3 region has the DNA TGCAGTGCTAGAGATGCCGCAGCCTTAGGGAACACTGAAGCTTTCTTT.

The V and J genes are TRBV5-1 and TRBJ1-4; no clear D gene. This CDR3 is built from 15 residues. Germline V gives CDR1 SGHRS, CDR2 YFSETQ. V lost 4 bases and J 0 bases, leaving 10 bases between the germline ends. The CDR3 coding sequence is TGCGCCAGCAGCACTCAAAGAGCAACTAATGAAAAACTGTTTTTT. Translating gives CASSTQRATNEKLFF.

This clonotype was seen many times. CDR3: CASSLEREANEQFF. CDR3 sequence (DNA): TGTGCCAGCAGTTTAGAGCGGGAGGCCAATGAGCAGTTCTTC. This chain joins TRBV12-3 or TRBV12-4 and TRBJ2-1; 9 nucleotides agree with TRBD2. The CDR3 contains 14 residues. V dropped 1 base and J dropped 6; count of bases not matched to a gene: 1.

The V call is TRBV29-1, the J call TRBJ2-4, with 11 bases matching TRBD2. V was pared by 6 bases and J by 3 bases, with 4 bases of the junction left unmatched. The CDR3 extends over 14 amino acids. In germline, CDR1 is SQVTM, CDR2 ANQGSEA. Here the CDR3 reads CSVVLAGVKNIQYF. CDR3 bases: TGCAGCGTGGTACTAGCGGGAGTCAAAAACATTCAGTACTTC.

The chain joins TRBV19 to TRBJ2-7; no firm D call. Per germline, CDR1 LNHDA and CDR2 SQIVND (reference sequence). The CDR3 has 14 amino acids. V lost 4 bases, J lost 4 bases, and 14 bases lay in between. CDR3 residues: CASSNPQRGYEQYF. The DNA for the CDR3 is TGTGCCAGTAGTAATCCTCAACGTGGGTACGAGCAGTACTTC.

This clonotype was counted between two and nine times. The rearrangement uses TRBV24-1 and TRBJ2-7; 12 bases fit TRBD1. Germline assignment: CDR1 KGHDR and CDR2 SFDVKD. The CDR3 has 18 amino acids. Trimming took 1 base from V and 6 from J; bases not matched to a gene: 12. The CDR3 is CATSDLGPGQGAPGEQYF. The CDR3 coding sequence is TGTGCCACCAGTGATTTAGGTCCGGGACAGGGGGCGCCAGGCGAGCAGTACTTC.

This clonotype was detected ten times or more. V and J are TRBV7-9 and TRBJ2-1, with 7 bases aligning to TRBD2. CDR1 and CDR2 (germline): SEHNR, FQNEAQ (reference sequence). The V segment lost 2 bases and the J segment 8 bases; nucleotides outside the gene matches: 3. This CDR3 has 13 amino acids. CDR3 residues: CASSLSGVDEQFF. CDR3 in DNA: TGTGCCAGCAGCTTAAGCGGGGTGGATGAGCAGTTCTTC.

This clonotype has a handful of counts. V gene TRBV4-1 combines with J gene TRBJ2-5; 7 nucleotides agree with TRBD1. This CDR3 spans 13 amino acids. The V segment lost 4 bases and the J segment 5 bases; nucleotides outside the gene matches: 4. CDR1 and CDR2 from the germline V gene are MGHRA and YSYEKL. CDR3 bases: TGCGCCAGCAGCCCCGGGACAGTGGAGACCCAGTACTTC. Protein product: CASSPGTVETQYF.

The sample holds many counts of this clonotype. CDR3 sequence (DNA): TGTGCCAGCAGCTCGCCCCGGGACAGGGCCGGGACCCAGTACTTC. It encodes CASSSPRDRAGTQYF. The J gene is TRBJ2-5, the V gene TRBV11-2, with TRBD1 matching over 9 bases. V shed 4 bases and J 7 bases; nucleotides not matched to a gene: 10. The CDR3 has 15 amino acids. The V gene's germline CDR1 is SGHAT and CDR2 FQNNGV.

This clonotype has at least ten counts. V usage is TRBV6-2 or TRBV6-3 and J usage is TRBJ1-5; D ambiguous. V gave up 0 bases and J gave up 6 bases, with 3 bases separating them. There are 12 residues in the CDR3. The germline gives CDR1 MNHEY, CDR2 SVGEGT. In DNA form, the CDR3 reads TGTGCCAGCAGTTACTCCATTCAGCCCCAGCATTTT. It codes for CASSYSIQPQHF.

The V and J genes are TRBV10-1 and TRBJ2-7, with D possibly matching TRBD1 (6 bases). The CDR3 is 16 residues long. The V gene lost 0 bases and the J gene lost 2 bases, with 14 bases spanning the gap. Per the germline V gene, CDR1 is WNHNN and CDR2 is SYGVQD (reference sequence). CDR3 DNA: TGCGCCAGCAGTGAGTCCCGGGTCAGGGGCCCCTACGAGCAGTACTTC. Protein sequence: CASSESRVRGPYEQYF.

This chain links TRBV12-3 or TRBV12-4 with TRBJ2-2; D possibly corresponds to TRBD1 (6 bases). This CDR3 region has 14 residues. V dropped 5 bases and J dropped 6 bases, with 13 bases sitting between them. In nucleotides, the CDR3 is TGTGCCAGCAGTCCTAGGGGGAGACCCGGGGAGCTGTTTTTT. Its protein is CASSPRGRPGELFF.

V and J are TRBV14 and TRBJ2-1; TRBD1 matches 9 bases. The CDR3 spans 16 residues. With V trimmed by 4 bases and J by 8 bases, 12 bases remained unmatched. Germline CDR1 SGHDN, CDR2 FVKESK. The CDR3 spells CASSPYRGQGFYEQFF. The CDR3 DNA is TGTGCCAGCAGCCCATACCGAGGACAGGGGTTCTATGAGCAGTTCTTC.

Comment on this clonotype: A junction boundary mismatches the germline segment, possibly from a read error. The chain recombines TRBV15 with TRBJ1-4, with D possibly TRBD1 on 5 matching bases. CDR1 is LNHNV and CDR2 is YYDKDF in the germline V gene (reference sequence). The CDR3 spans 17 residues. CDR3 sequence: CATSRTIIGATNEQLFF. The CDR3 DNA sequence: TGTGCCACCAGCAGAACTATTATAGGGGCGACTAATGAACAACTGTTTTTT.

This clonotype was seen at least ten times. V is TRBV20-1 and J is TRBJ2-7, with 12 bases lining up with TRBD2. The CDR3 runs 14 residues. V lost 4 bases, J lost 0 bases, and 1 base stayed unmatched. The germline V gene has CDR1 DFQATT and CDR2 SNEGSKA (reference sequence). In nucleotides, the CDR3 is TGCAGTGCTACGACTAGCGGGAGCTCCTACGAGCAGTACTTC. Residues: CSATTSGSSYEQYF.

The chain combines TRBV28 with TRBJ1-5; TRBD1 aligns across 10 bases. This CDR3 spans 15 amino acids. The ends lost 5 bases at V and 5 bases at J; junction bases unmatched: 6. In germline, CDR1 is MDHEN, CDR2 SYDVKM. The CDR3 nucleotides read TGTGCCAGCAGTCCTCCGGGACAGGGGTATCAGCCCCAGCATTTT. This translates into CASSPPGQGYQPQHF.

This clonotype was seen once. The gene calls are TRBV5-5 and TRBJ2-5, with D tentatively TRBD1 or TRBD2 (7 bases each). Germline values: CDR1 SGHKS, CDR2 YYEKEE (reference sequence). This CDR3 has 15 residues. V was shortened by 5 bases and J by 5 bases, with 19 bases between the two germline ends. The CDR3 here is CASSSPQGGGETQYF. The DNA of the CDR3 is TGTGCCAGCAGTTCCCCCCAGGGGGGGGGGGAGACCCAGTACTTC.

This clonotype was detected many times. V is TRBV6-1 and J is TRBJ1-5; 11 bases match TRBD1. Trimming took 5 bases from V and 3 from J; bases not matched to a gene: 3. Germline CDR1 and CDR2: MNHNS and SASEGT. CDR3 size: 15 residues. The CDR3 DNA is TGTGCCAGCAGTTCGGGACAGGGGGACAATCAGCCCCAGCATTTT. Translated, it gives CASSSGQGDNQPQHF.

This clonotype has just a few counts. The V gene is TRBV28, the J gene TRBJ1-5; D not certain. V lost 7 bases and J 0 bases, leaving 10 bases between the germline ends. This CDR3 has 14 residues. The V gene's germline CDR1 is MDHEN and CDR2 SYDVKM. The CDR3 nucleotides are TGTGCCAGCATCCAGTTTAATAGCAATCAGCCCCAGCATTTT. It yields the protein CASIQFNSNQPQHF.

A word on this clonotype: Just one base apart from a much larger clone, this may be a read error. The V call is TRBV30, the J call TRBJ1-5; D may be TRBD1 (5 bases). This CDR3 region has 14 residues. The V gene lost 2 bases and the J gene lost 11 bases, with 19 bases spanning the gap. Germline V CDR1 and CDR2: GTSNPN, SVGIG (reference sequence). In nucleotides, the CDR3 is TGTGCCTGGAGTCATACGACCGGGGCCCAGTCCCAGCATTTT. Translating gives CAWSHTTGAQSQHF. Full variable domain (outside the CDR3, taken from reference TRBV30 and TRBJ1-5): SQTIHQWPATLVQPVGSPLSLECTVEGTSNPNLYWYRQAAGRGLQLLFYSVGIGQISSEVPQNLSASRPQDRQFILSSKKLLLSDSGFYLCAWSHTTGAQSQHFGDGTRLSIL.

This clonotype was recorded many times. The chain has TRBV12-3 or TRBV12-4 and TRBJ2-2; 7 bases line up with TRBD1. The V segment lost 3 bases and the J segment 5 bases; nucleotides outside the gene matches: 9. CDR3 length: 16 amino acids. DNA of the CDR3: TGTGCCAGCAGTTTTCCGACAGGGTTGGTAACCGGGGAGCTGTTTTTT. Protein product: CASSFPTGLVTGELFF.

CDR3 in DNA: TGCAGTGGGGGGAGGGACTACAATGAGCAGTTCTTC. Translating it yields CSGGRDYNEQFF. This sequence joins TRBV20-1 and TRBJ2-1, with 7 nucleotides matching TRBD2. CDR1 is DFQATT and CDR2 is SNEGSKA in the germline V gene (reference sequence). This CDR3 spans 12 amino acids. V gave up 7 bases and J gave up 3 bases; unmatched junction bases: 3.

The chain joins TRBV19 to TRBJ2-1; TRBD1 aligns across 10 bases. This CDR3 spans 16 amino acids. Germline values: CDR1 LNHDA, CDR2 SQIVND (reference sequence). J gave up 3 bases and V 5 bases, and 7 bases lay outside the gene matches. The CDR3 protein is CASSLIGQGGYNEQFF. For the CDR3, the DNA is TGTGCCAGTAGTCTCATAGGACAGGGGGGCTACAATGAGCAGTTCTTC.

The chain recombines TRBV12-3 or TRBV12-4 with TRBJ2-3, with 10 positions matching TRBD2. V shed 6 bases, J shed 4 bases, and the junction held 4 bases outside the gene matches. This CDR3 has 14 residues. CDR3 in DNA: TGTGCCAGCAGCCTAGCGGGAGTCCCAGATACGCAGTATTTT. Translated, it gives CASSLAGVPDTQYF.

The chain has TRBV3-1 and TRBJ2-3; 7 bases map to TRBD2. From germline, CDR1 is LGHDT and CDR2 YNNKEL (reference sequence). With V trimmed by 2 bases and J by 1 base, 9 bases remained unmatched. The CDR3 is 17 amino acids. The CDR3 spells CASSQPAGVTGTDTQYF. For the CDR3, the DNA is TGTGCCAGCAGCCAACCGGCGGGAGTAACAGGCACAGATACGCAGTATTTT.

The V gene is TRBV29-1, the J gene TRBJ2-7; D may match TRBD1 or TRBD2 (5 bases each). The germline V gene has CDR1 SQVTM and CDR2 ANQGSEA. Trimming left V 3 bases short and J 5 bases short, with 14 bases between. CDR3 length: 13 residues. The CDR3 loop is CSVDGPRGDEQYF. CDR3 DNA sequence: TGCAGCGTTGATGGTCCGAGGGGAGACGAGCAGTACTTC.

In this sample, this clonotype turned up a few times. The V call is TRBV27, the J call TRBJ1-5; D possibly corresponds to TRBD1 (5 bases). With 7 bases removed from V and 0 bases from J, the gap between germline ends came to 10 bases. This CDR3 region has 14 residues. Germline loops: CDR1 MNHEY, CDR2 SMNVEV (reference sequence). CDR3 residues: CASNQGYSNQPQHF. The CDR3 coding sequence is TGTGCCAGCAATCAGGGTTATAGCAATCAGCCCCAGCATTTT.

This clonotype was counted many times. The genes are TRBV18 and TRBJ2-2; 8 bases match TRBD1. The CDR3 has 15 residues. With 3 bases clipped from V and 0 bases from J, the junction kept 0 bases outside the gene matches. Germline V gene sequence: CDR1 KGHSH, CDR2 LQKENI. This chain's CDR3 is CASSPGQANTGELFF. CDR3 coding DNA: TGTGCCAGCTCACCGGGACAGGCGAACACCGGGGAGCTGTTTTTT.

For the CDR3, the DNA is TGTGCCAGTAGCGGCTGGCCGGGCTCCAATCAGCCCCAGCATTTT. Residues: CASSGWPGSNQPQHF. The chain carries TRBV19 and TRBJ1-5; D uncertain. Trimming removed 6 bases from V and 3 bases from J, with 15 bases in between. This CDR3 spans 15 amino acids. CDR1 and CDR2 (germline): LNHDA, SQIVND (reference sequence).